The TCR beta chain under discussion was sequenced for a study of blood T cell repertoires in COVID-19. Clones were sequenced by immunoSEQ multiplex PCR, and TCRdb holds only the in-frame ones, with some missing. Found here are about 280,000 clones, less than 90% of them singletons; the top ten hold less than 15%. Germline V gives CDR1 SSHAT, CDR2 FNYEAQ (reference sequence). The length of the CDR3 is 15 residues. Trimming cost V 2 bases and J 2 bases, with 10 bases left between them. Sequencing input: peripheral blood. This receptor was identified in a human donor in a cohort sampled during active COVID-19. V usage is TRBV7-7 and J usage is TRBJ2-1, with TRBD2 as a possible D gene (5 bases). DNA for the CDR3: TGTGCCAGCAGCTTAAGTCCTAGCCCCTACAATGAGCAGTTCTTC. It translates to CASSLSPSPYNEQFF.